This T cell receptor beta chain was obtained from a study of cytomegalovirus exposure and HLA in healthy donors. Turning to the study itself: The platform used for the roughly 130 validation repertoires matched that of the roughly 630 first-cohort repertoires, a later analysis reported.

The CDR3 loop spans 11 amino acids. The V gene's germline CDR1 is SGHRS and CDR2 YFSETQ. Trimming removed 3 bases from V and 8 bases from J, with 5 bases in between. Clones were sequenced by immunoSEQ multiplex PCR, and TCRdb holds only the in-frame ones, with some missing. The profile shows fewer than 150,000 clones, around nine tenths of them singletons. The sequence was obtained from a man aged 18-30 years in good health and CMV-seropositive. J is TRBJ1-4 and V is TRBV5-1; D ambiguous. Sample: PBMCs. The CDR3 coding sequence is TGCGCCAGCAGCTCGGAGGAAAAACTGTTTTTT. Translation gives CASSSEEKLFF.